The 25 T cell receptor beta chains reported below all come from one sample, sequenced in a study of beta chain features in type 1 diabetes. Study-level results: Among all four CD4+ subsets, Type 1 diabetes patients had TCRB CDR3s that were moderately but significantly shorter.

The antigens of these receptors remain unknown. Expressed TCRB transcripts were sequenced, since all the RNA that had been isolated was reverse transcribed. Repertoires were generated with immunoSEQ multiplex PCR, while TCRdb's copy carries only in-frame clones and drops some. The profile covers under 400,000 clones, with about 12% appearing a single time and around 0.0099% taken by the ten largest. The sequenced material came from naive CD4+ T cells from blood. The receptors originated from a woman aged 18-29 years with type 1 diabetes.

This clone appeared once. DNA of the CDR3: TGTGCCAGCTCACCATGGCAGATGAACACTGAAGCTTTCTTT. Its translation is CASSPWQMNTEAFF. The rearrangement links TRBV18 to TRBJ1-1; D unclear. This CDR3 is built from 14 residues. V dropped 2 bases and J dropped 0 bases, with 7 bases sitting between them. Per germline, CDR1 KGHSH and CDR2 LQKENI.

The V call is TRBV5-1, the J call TRBJ2-2; TRBD1 might be the D (6 bases). CDR3 length: 15 amino acids. Germline V gives CDR1 SGHRS, CDR2 YFSETQ. V shed 1 base and J shed 4 bases, with 11 bases lying between them. CDR3 amino acids: CASSLLGASTGELFF. DNA of the CDR3: TGCGCCAGCAGCTTGTTGGGGGCAAGCACCGGGGAGCTGTTTTTT.

This clone showed up just a few times. This rearrangement joins TRBV10-3 to TRBJ2-3; perhaps TRBD1 as D (5 bases). Germline CDR1 and CDR2: ENHRY and SYGVKD. This CDR3 is built from 15 residues. V lost 7 bases to trimming and J lost 4 bases, with 18 bases between them. CDR3 sequence: CAITHTREGADTQYF. DNA of the CDR3: TGTGCCATCACCCATACCAGGGAAGGGGCAGATACGCAGTATTTT.

The rearrangement joins TRBV29-1 to TRBJ2-1; 11 bases match TRBD2. The CDR3 length is 14 residues. Germline-derived CDR1 and CDR2 are SQVTM and ANQGSEA. The trim removed 7 bases at V and 10 bases at J, leaving 12 bases unmatched. The CDR3 nucleotides read TGCAGCGCTGTTTGGCTAGCGGGAGGACAAGAGCAGTTCTTC. Its protein is CSAVWLAGGQEQFF.

This clone was detected only a few times. The CDR3 spells CASSQGPEGFAEAFF. CDR3 coding DNA: TGTGCCAGCAGCCAAGGACCTGAGGGTTTCGCTGAAGCTTTCTTT. V and J are TRBV14 and TRBJ1-1; D is undetermined. Germline CDR1 is SGHDN and CDR2 is FVKESK. V was trimmed by 1 base and J by 6 bases, leaving 15 bases between them. The CDR3 runs 15 residues. Using reference TRBV14 and TRBJ1-1 for the parts outside the CDR3, the full variable domain is EAGVTQFPSHSVIEKGQTVTLRCDPISGHDNLYWYRRVMGKEIKFLLHFVKESKQDESGMPNNRFLAERTGGTYSTLKVQPAELEDSGVYFCASSQGPEGFAEAFFGQGTRLTVV.

This clone was recorded a few times. V and J are TRBV7-9 and TRBJ2-1; 7 nucleotides agree with TRBD2. Germline V gene data show CDR1 as SEHNR and CDR2 as FQNEAQ (reference sequence). The V and J ends lost 0 bases and 8 bases, in that order; junction bases with no gene match: 4. The CDR3 consists of 14 residues. The CDR3 here is CASSLAGGRHEQFF. CDR3 DNA: TGTGCCAGCAGCTTAGCGGGAGGGCGGCATGAGCAGTTCTTC.

The chain couples TRBV2 to TRBJ2-7; D is possibly TRBD1 (5 bases). Deletions cut 2 bases from V and 12 bases from J, with 17 bases between. This CDR3 contains 13 residues. Germline CDR1 reads SNHLY; CDR2 reads FYNNEI. The CDR3 sequence: CASSESSRVDRYF. DNA for the CDR3: TGTGCCAGCAGTGAAAGTTCCAGGGTCGACCGGTACTTC.

This clone was counted a few times. The chain links TRBV5-4 to TRBJ1-3; tentative D call: TRBD1 (6 bases). CDR1 and CDR2 from the germline V gene are SGHNT and YYREEE (reference sequence). Trimming pared 2 bases from V and 4 bases from J, leaving 10 bases between. The CDR3 runs to 14 residues. The CDR3 DNA is TGTGCCAGCAGCTTCGGACAGCCCGGAAACACCATATATTTT. This gives the protein CASSFGQPGNTIYF. The variable domain in full, with the rest retrieved from reference TRBV5-4 and TRBJ1-3, is ETGVTQSPTHLIKTRGQQVTLRCSSQSGHNTVSWYQQALGQGPQFIFQYYREEENGRGNFPPRFSGLQFPNYSSELNVNALELDDSALYLCASSFGQPGNTIYFGEGSWLTVV.

The gene calls are TRBV11-3 and TRBJ2-2, with D possibly being TRBD2 (6 bases). V was pared by 10 bases and J by 1 base, with 13 bases between. The CDR3 loop spans 14 amino acids. Germline CDR1 and CDR2: SGHNT and YENEEA. The CDR3 is CATTAGRNTGELFF. CDR3 nucleotide sequence: TGTGCCACCACAGCGGGCCGGAACACCGGGGAGCTGTTTTTT. The full variable domain, with the rest looked up from reference TRBV11-3 and TRBJ2-2, is EAGVVQSPRYKIIEKKQPVAFWCNPISGHNTLYWYLQNLGQGPELLIRYENEEAVDDSQLPKDRFSAERLKGVDSTLKIQPAELGDSAVYLCATTAGRNTGELFFGEGSRLTVL.

J is TRBJ2-7 and V is TRBV9; D might be TRBD2 (5 bases). V dropped 0 bases and J dropped 2 bases, with 6 bases sitting between them. The CDR3 extends over 13 amino acids. From germline, CDR1 is SGDLS and CDR2 YYNGEE. CDR3 region: CASSVGGTYEQYF. CDR3 sequence (DNA): TGTGCCAGCAGCGTAGGAGGGACCTACGAGCAGTACTTC.

The sample holds a few counts of this clone. Different DNA sequences within this sample yield the same CDR3. J is TRBJ1-2 and V is TRBV5-4; perhaps TRBD1 as D (5 bases). The CDR3 is 13 residues long. Germline lookup yields CDR1 SGHNT and CDR2 YYREEE (reference sequence). The V end lost 0 bases, the J end lost 3 bases, and 6 bases lay between the germline ends. DNA of the CDR3: TGTGCCAGCAGCTTGGCGGGGGACTATGGCTACACCTTC. Its translation: CASSLAGDYGYTF.

This clone was observed a handful of times. This chain uses TRBV27 with TRBJ1-2, with 10 nucleotides matching TRBD1. Germline loops: CDR1 MNHEY, CDR2 SMNVEV (reference sequence). After removal of 2 bases from V and 7 bases from J, the junction contained 4 bases not matched to a gene. This CDR3 is 14 amino acids long. CDR3 loop: CASSLGTGESGYTF. Written as DNA, the CDR3 is TGTGCCAGCAGTTTAGGGACAGGGGAGAGTGGCTACACCTTC.

The chain employs TRBV30 and TRBJ1-2; 9 bases agree with TRBD1. With V trimmed by 2 bases and J by 2 bases, 3 bases remained unmatched. Germline loops: CDR1 GTSNPN, CDR2 SVGIG (reference sequence). This CDR3 spans 14 amino acids. The CDR3 protein is CAWSRTGENYGYTF. Written as DNA, the CDR3 is TGTGCCTGGAGTCGGACAGGGGAGAACTATGGCTACACCTTC.

This clone has just a few counts. The CDR3 DNA reads as TGTGCCAGCAGTTACCAGTTCGGGGAGACCCAGTACTTC. Translation gives CASSYQFGETQYF. V usage is TRBV6-6 and J usage is TRBJ2-5; D unresolved. This CDR3 has 13 amino acids. The V gene's germline CDR1 is MNHNY and CDR2 SVGAGI (reference sequence). The V gene lost 2 bases and the J gene lost 5 bases, with 9 bases spanning the gap.

This clone was counted between two and nine times. This rearrangement joins TRBV19 to TRBJ1-1; 7 bases fit TRBD1. Per germline, CDR1 LNHDA and CDR2 SQIVND (reference sequence). This CDR3 has 17 amino acids. The ends lost 5 bases at V and 5 bases at J; junction bases unmatched: 17. The CDR3 region has the DNA TGTGCCAGTAGTCCGTCGGACAGGTTCCACTCAGGGACTGAAGCTTTCTTT. This codes for CASSPSDRFHSGTEAFF.

This chain links TRBV29-1 with TRBJ1-1; 10 bases align to TRBD1. Unmatched junction bases numbered 5, after V lost 7 bases and J lost 6 bases. The germline V gene encodes CDR1 SQVTM and CDR2 ANQGSEA. The CDR3 spans 12 residues. DNA of the CDR3: TGCAGCGCTGGGACAGGGGACGCTGAAGCTTTCTTT. This translates into CSAGTGDAEAFF.

This clone was seen a few times. V is TRBV5-1 and J is TRBJ1-1; a weak D match, TRBD1 (5 bases). Trimming left V 2 bases short and J 0 bases short, with 11 bases between. Germline V gene sequence: CDR1 SGHRS, CDR2 YFSETQ. There are 15 residues in the CDR3. CDR3 sequence (DNA): TGCGCCAGCAGCTTTATTCCACAGGTGAACACTGAAGCTTTCTTT. Protein: CASSFIPQVNTEAFF. Filled out from reference TRBV5-1 and TRBJ1-1, the complete variable domain reads KAGVTQTPRYLIKTRGQQVTLSCSPISGHRSVSWYQQTPGQGLQFLFEYFSETQRNKGNFPGRFSGRQFSNSRSEMNVSTLELGDSALYLCASSFIPQVNTEAFFGQGTRLTVV.

The chain is built from TRBV7-9 and TRBJ1-4; 7 nucleotides line up with TRBD1. J was trimmed by 8 bases and V by 0 bases; bases with no gene match: 9. Germline V gives CDR1 SEHNR, CDR2 FQNEAQ (reference sequence). This CDR3 is built from 16 residues. The CDR3 DNA follows: TGTGCCAGCAGCTTAGCGCAGGGGGAGGCTCGGGAAAAACTGTTTTTT. The encoded protein is CASSLAQGEAREKLFF.

The rearrangement uses TRBV30 and TRBJ2-1, with 10 bases aligning to TRBD2. The CDR3 sequence is 16 residues long. Trimming took 5 bases from V and 10 from J; bases not matched to a gene: 17. Per the germline V gene, CDR1 is GTSNPN and CDR2 is SVGIG (reference sequence). The CDR3 spells CAWGGVSGRYQGEQFF. The CDR3 bases are TGTGCCTGGGGGGGTGTTAGCGGGAGGTACCAGGGGGAGCAGTTCTTC.

The chain links TRBV7-9 to TRBJ2-6, with a tentative D call TRBD1 (5 bases). CDR3 length: 17 residues. With 6 bases removed from V and 0 bases from J, the gap between germline ends came to 15 bases. CDR1 and CDR2 from the germline V gene are SEHNR and FQNEAQ (reference sequence). CDR3 in DNA: TGTGCCAGCAGGTTTCGCTCAGGGATCTCTGGGGCCAACGTCCTGACTTTC. Protein sequence: CASRFRSGISGANVLTF.

The chain employs TRBV6-5 and TRBJ1-2; D remains unclear. The CDR3 consists of 15 residues. Germline-derived CDR1 and CDR2 are MNHEY and SVGAGI. V was shortened by 0 bases and J by 0 bases, with 8 bases between the two germline ends. CDR3 in DNA: TGTGCCAGCAGTTACTCATCAATAGCTAACTATGGCTACACCTTC. Translated, it gives CASSYSSIANYGYTF.

This clone was counted only a few times. The chain employs TRBV6-5 and TRBJ2-1, with 16 bases lining up with TRBD2. With V trimmed by 6 bases and J by 9 bases, 8 bases remained unmatched. The CDR3 loop spans 16 amino acids. Germline-derived CDR1 and CDR2 are MNHEY and SVGAGI. The CDR3 DNA reads as TGTGCCAGCAGCTACGGGACTAGCGGGAGGGCAGGTGAGCAGTTCTTC. It translates to CASSYGTSGRAGEQFF.

This chain links TRBV25-1 with TRBJ2-3; the D gene is possibly TRBD2 (5 bases). V was trimmed by 0 bases and J by 0 bases, leaving 13 bases between them. The germline V gene has CDR1 MGHDK and CDR2 SYGVNS. CDR3 length equals 17 residues. CDR3 nucleotides: TGTGCCAGCAGTGAATATCGGACTGGCCCTAGCACAGATACGCAGTATTTT. It translates to CASSEYRTGPSTDTQYF.

The J gene is TRBJ1-2, the V gene TRBV7-2; TRBD1 is a possible D gene (5 bases). The V gene lost 7 bases and the J gene lost 3 bases, with 18 bases spanning the gap. The CDR3 is 15 amino acids. CDR1 and CDR2 from the germline V gene are SGHTA and FQGNSA. For the CDR3, the DNA is TGTGCCAGCACCCCCTCCTGGAGACAGCACTATGGCTACACCTTC. It translates to CASTPSWRQHYGYTF.

This clone was observed a few times. The rearrangement uses TRBV10-3 and TRBJ2-1, with 10 bases matching TRBD1. The V segment lost 4 bases and the J segment 0 bases; nucleotides outside the gene matches: 6. Germline V CDR1 and CDR2: ENHRY, SYGVKD. The CDR3 totals 17 residues. CDR3 nucleotides: TGTGCCATCAGTGGTTCGGGACAGGGGAGCTCCTACAATGAGCAGTTCTTC. Protein: CAISGSGQGSSYNEQFF.